Listed below are T cell receptor beta chains from one sample, sequenced in a study of cytomegalovirus exposure and HLA in healthy donors. The protocol was immunoSEQ multiplex PCR, while the TCRdb copy is restricted to in-frame clones and leaves out a portion. The table lists 84,000 or so clones, around 80% of them singletons. Sequenced input: PBMCs. Receptor source: a man aged 30 to 45 in good health and CMV-seronegative. Both conserved end residues are part of each CDR3. The D gene is left open where the match is weak. Only some rows state a clone size, as once, few, many or a class for expanded clones.

j_call: TRBJ2-2; v_call: TRBV7-9; clone_size: .; d_call: TRBD1; cdr3_nt: TGTGCCAGCAGCTTCGAGACAGGGGTTACCGGGGAGCTGTTTTTT; cdr3_aa: CASSFETGVTGELFF
j_call: TRBJ2-7; v_call: TRBV7-2; clone_size: .; d_call: .; cdr3_nt: TGTGCCAGCAGCTTAGGGCCGGGCGAGCAGTACTTC; cdr3_aa: CASSLGPGEQYF
j_call: TRBJ2-5; v_call: TRBV6-1; clone_size: .; d_call: .; cdr3_nt: TGTGCCAGCAGTCAGGGTCGAACAGTGGAGACCCAGTACTTC; cdr3_aa: CASSQGRTVETQYF
j_call: TRBJ2-7; v_call: TRBV7-9; clone_size: .; d_call: .; cdr3_nt: TGTGCCAGCAGCTCGACTATGTCCTACGAGCAGTACTTC; cdr3_aa: CASSSTMSYEQYF
j_call: TRBJ1-5; v_call: TRBV27; clone_size: .; d_call: .; cdr3_nt: TGTGCCAGCAGTCCAAGGGGGGGGCCTTATAGCAATCAGCCCCAGCATTTT; cdr3_aa: CASSPRGGPYSNQPQHF
j_call: TRBJ2-5; v_call: TRBV29-1; clone_size: few; d_call: TRBD2; cdr3_nt: TGCAGCTTTCGGGGGGGACAAGAGACCCAGTACTTC; cdr3_aa: CSFRGGQETQYF
j_call: TRBJ1-1; v_call: TRBV30; clone_size: .; d_call: TRBD1; cdr3_nt: TGTGCCTGGAGTGAGGGACAGGCGATGAACACTGAAGCTTTCTTT; cdr3_aa: CAWSEGQAMNTEAFF
j_call: TRBJ1-2; v_call: TRBV6-5; clone_size: .; d_call: .; cdr3_nt: TGTGCCAGCAGCTTGTCCGGGACTGGGGGCTACACCTTC; cdr3_aa: CASSLSGTGGYTF
j_call: TRBJ1-5; v_call: TRBV15; clone_size: .; d_call: TRBD1; cdr3_nt: TGTGCCACCAGCAGAGTTATACTGACAGGGACCAATCAGCCCCAGCATTTT; cdr3_aa: CATSRVILTGTNQPQHF
j_call: TRBJ2-6; v_call: TRBV4-1; clone_size: .; d_call: .; cdr3_nt: TGCGCCAGCAGCCAAGATCTCCGGGGGGCGCCTGGGGCCAACGTCCTGACTTTC; cdr3_aa: CASSQDLRGAPGANVLTF
j_call: TRBJ2-2; v_call: TRBV11-1; clone_size: few; d_call: .; cdr3_nt: TGTGCCAGCAGCCGAAAGCCGGAGGCCGGGGAGCTGTTTTTT; cdr3_aa: CASSRKPEAGELFF
j_call: TRBJ1-2; v_call: TRBV5-1; clone_size: .; d_call: .; cdr3_nt: TGCGCCAGCAGCTTGTCTCCGGGGGGCGTTGGCTACACCTTC; cdr3_aa: CASSLSPGGVGYTF
j_call: TRBJ2-2; v_call: TRBV6-6; clone_size: .; d_call: TRBD1; cdr3_nt: TGTGCCAGCAGGGGACAGGGAGTGAACACCGGGGAGCTGTTTTTT; cdr3_aa: CASRGQGVNTGELFF
j_call: TRBJ2-7; v_call: TRBV5-1; clone_size: .; d_call: .; cdr3_nt: TGCGCCAGCAGCTTGGGACCTCTACGGGACGAGCAGTACTTC; cdr3_aa: CASSLGPLRDEQYF
j_call: TRBJ1-6; v_call: TRBV9; clone_size: .; d_call: .; cdr3_nt: TGTGCCAGCAGCCCCGGGTCTGTGGGTAATTCACCCCTCCACTTT; cdr3_aa: CASSPGSVGNSPLHF
j_call: TRBJ2-2; v_call: TRBV5-4; clone_size: .; d_call: .; cdr3_nt: TGTGCCAGCAGCTTGGCCATTCAGGACACCGGGGAGCTGTTTTTT; cdr3_aa: CASSLAIQDTGELFF
j_call: TRBJ2-1; v_call: TRBV29-1; clone_size: .; d_call: .; cdr3_nt: TGCAGCGTTGAATTGGGGGCTTCGAGCGGGGTTTCCTACAATGAGCAGTTCTTC; cdr3_aa: CSVELGASSGVSYNEQFF
j_call: TRBJ1-1; v_call: TRBV5-1; clone_size: .; d_call: .; cdr3_nt: TGCGCCAGCAGCCCAGGACTCTGGAACACTGAAGCTTTCTTT; cdr3_aa: CASSPGLWNTEAFF
j_call: TRBJ2-2; v_call: TRBV4-2; clone_size: .; d_call: TRBD2; cdr3_nt: TGTGCCAGCAGCCAAGAGTCGCTAGCGGGGGCGTCGAACACCGGGGAGCTGTTTTTT; cdr3_aa: CASSQESLAGASNTGELFF
j_call: TRBJ1-1; v_call: TRBV6-5; clone_size: .; d_call: .; cdr3_nt: TGTGCCAGCAGTTCTGACAGGAGCACTGAAGCTTTCTTT; cdr3_aa: CASSSDRSTEAFF